This TCR beta chain was captured in a study of blood T cell repertoires in COVID-19. About the study: PBMCs, B-cell-depleted T cells, or T cells were the source of the cDNA or gDNA that made up the material.

The CDR3 is made up of 13 amino acids. CDR1 is SGHVS, CDR2 FQNEAQ, per germline. V was pared by 3 bases and J by 4 bases, with 9 bases between. This clone was seen only once. This table comes from immunoSEQ multiplex PCR, and its TCRdb copy is limited to in-frame clones, with some not included. The repertoire holds 280,000 or so clones, with nearly 90% as singletons. Living in roughly 25 US areas, the participants were between about 18 and 100 years of age. The material sequenced was PBMCs or T cells enriched from blood (not recorded which). The chain links TRBV7-8 to TRBJ1-1; D is unresolved. The clonotype originates from a young woman with acute COVID-19. The DNA for the CDR3 is TGTGCCAGCAGCTTTTCTTTCGGCACTGAAGCTTTCTTT. Encoded protein: CASSFSFGTEAFF.